These T cell receptor beta chains were read from a single sample in a study of naive and memory T cell subsets. TCRdb itself ran the UMI-ligation and nested PCR reads through MiXCR, one entry per CDR3 protein. This sample has some 83,000 distinct CDR3 sequences, with roughly 9.2% found just once. The sequenced sample consisted of naive CD8+ T cells from blood. These receptors all stem from a human donor in good health. CDR3s include the opening cysteine and the closing phenylalanine or tryptophan. The D gene is left open where the match is weak. Some rows have no size entry. The others give once, few or many, or a class for an expanded clone.

J	D	V	size	CDR3	DNA
TRBJ2-3	TRBD2	TRBV2	many	CASRGTSGRSDTQYF	TGTGCCAGCAGGGGGACTAGCGGGAGGTCAGATACGCAGTATTTT
TRBJ2-2	TRBD2	TRBV10-3	.	CAIRNLAGGIDGELFF	TGTGCCATCCGAAACCTAGCGGGAGGAATCGACGGGGAGCTGTTTTTT
TRBJ2-5	TRBD2	TRBV2	.	CASSASLAGWETQYF	TGTGCCAGCAGTGCTTCACTAGCGGGATGGGAGACCCAGTACTTC
TRBJ2-1	.	TRBV20-1	few	CSQNEDVRRYNEQFF	TGCAGCCAAAACGAGGATGTTCGTCGCTACAATGAGCAGTTCTTC
TRBJ2-1	TRBD2	TRBV29-1	many	CSAAGTSYEQFF	TGCAGCGCTGCCGGGACTAGCTATGAGCAGTTCTTC
TRBJ1-1	TRBD1	TRBV10-3	many	CAITDRAGEAFF	TGTGCCATCACCGACAGGGCTGGTGAAGCTTTCTTT
TRBJ2-1	TRBD2	TRBV6-4	many	CASSETGTIGSSYNEQFF	TGTGCCAGCAGCGAGACCGGGACTATAGGGAGCTCCTACAATGAGCAGTTCTTC
TRBJ1-5	.	TRBV6-2/TRBV6-3	many	CASRTGSNQPQHF	TGTGCCAGCAGAACAGGGAGCAATCAGCCCCAGCATTTT
TRBJ1-2	.	TRBV6-9	few	CASSYSDGRGDYGYTF	TGTGCCAGCAGTTATTCAGATGGTCGGGGCGACTATGGCTACACCTTC
TRBJ2-7	.	TRBV13	.	CASSPSLRAATQEQYF	TGTGCCAGCAGCCCGAGCCTACGGGCCGCGACCCAAGAGCAGTACTTC
TRBJ1-6	.	TRBV27	few	CASSSTGLGSPLHF	TGTGCCAGCAGTTCAACAGGGCTTGGTTCACCCCTCCACTTT
TRBJ1-2	TRBD1	TRBV4-1	.	CASSQDLGGISYGYTF	TGCGCCAGCAGCCAAGATCTAGGGGGCATCTCCTATGGCTACACCTTC
TRBJ2-7	.	TRBV6-1	.	CASSEEPGSPYEQYF	TGTGCCAGCAGTGAAGAGCCGGGTTCCCCCTACGAGCAGTACTTC
TRBJ1-5	.	TRBV12-3/TRBV12-4	many	CASSATGNQPQHF	TGTGCCAGCAGTGCGACAGGAAATCAGCCCCAGCATTTT
TRBJ1-1	.	TRBV28	.	CASSKEETEAFF	TGTGCCAGCAGTAAAGAAGAGACTGAAGCTTTCTTT
TRBJ2-3	TRBD2	TRBV28	.	CASSAVASGTRTDTQYF	TGTGCCAGCAGCGCCGTAGCCAGCGGGACTCGCACAGATACGCAGTATTTT
TRBJ2-7	.	TRBV29-1	many	CSVEVSASNEQYF	TGCAGCGTTGAAGTCTCCGCGAGCAACGAGCAGTACTTC
TRBJ2-3	.	TRBV14	.	CASRPPDTDTQYF	TGTGCCAGCAGGCCGCCTGACACAGATACGCAGTATTTT
TRBJ2-1	TRBD2	TRBV4-1	few	CASREGLAGRGEQFF	TGCGCCAGCAGGGAGGGACTAGCGGGACGGGGGGAGCAGTTCTTC
TRBJ2-3	.	TRBV6-2/TRBV6-3	few	CASSYSDSVDTDTQYF	TGTGCCAGCAGTTACTCGGACAGCGTGGACACAGATACGCAGTATTTT
TRBJ2-2	.	TRBV7-9	few	CASSYAGRPGELFF	TGTGCCAGCAGCTATGCAGGGAGGCCCGGGGAGCTGTTTTTT
TRBJ2-5	.	TRBV20-1	many	CSASPRGRRKETQYF	TGCAGTGCTAGCCCTAGGGGCCGCCGGAAAGAGACCCAGTACTTC
TRBJ2-1	.	TRBV10-3	few	CAISESSPVTYNEQFF	TGTGCCATCAGTGAGTCGAGTCCGGTGACATACAATGAGCAGTTCTTC
TRBJ2-7	.	TRBV5-4	few	CASSPHTFIGTESPYEQYF	TGTGCCAGCAGCCCCCATACTTTTATTGGAACCGAGAGCCCCTACGAGCAGTACTTC
TRBJ2-2	.	TRBV12-3/TRBV12-4	many	CASSDTGSGELFF	TGTGCCAGCAGTGACACAGGGTCCGGGGAGCTGTTTTTT
TRBJ2-1	TRBD2	TRBV7-9	few	CASSPKREKQFF	TGTGCCAGCAGCCCTAAGCGGGAGAAGCAGTTCTTC
TRBJ2-3	.	TRBV6-2/TRBV6-3	many	CASSYSIGALQYF	TGTGCCAGCAGTTACTCGATAGGGGCATTGCAGTATTTT
TRBJ2-6	TRBD1	TRBV20-1	many	CSARLRDRGVVGANVLTF	TGCAGTGCTAGGCTCCGGGACAGGGGAGTAGTGGGGGCCAACGTCCTGACTTTC
TRBJ2-1	.	TRBV10-2	many	CASLPPRQGRPYNEQFF	TGCGCCAGCTTGCCACCCCGGCAGGGCCGCCCCTACAATGAGCAGTTCTTC
TRBJ1-1	.	TRBV7-9	many	CASSRPGAGTEAFF	TGTGCCAGCAGCCGGCCGGGGGCGGGCACTGAAGCTTTCTTT
TRBJ2-3	.	TRBV27	many	CASSLSWRVYADTQYF	TGTGCCAGCAGTTTATCCTGGCGAGTTTACGCAGATACGCAGTATTTT
TRBJ2-5	.	TRBV7-2	.	CASSSWDTPISIF	TGTGCCAGCAGCTCCTGGGACACTCCGATCTCGATATTC
TRBJ2-1	TRBD1	TRBV10-3	few	CAISGQGPNEQFF	TGTGCCATCAGCGGACAGGGCCCTAATGAGCAGTTCTTC
TRBJ1-1	.	TRBV9	.	CASSPQGSF	TGTGCCAGCAGCCCCCAAGGTTCCTTT
TRBJ2-7	.	TRBV10-3	few	CAISHSTAPYEQYF	TGTGCCATCAGCCATTCGACTGCACCCTACGAGCAGTACTTC
TRBJ2-7	.	TRBV20-1	few	CSGSTENYEQYF	TGCAGTGGATCGACCGAGAACTACGAGCAGTACTTC
TRBJ2-7	.	TRBV2	.	CASSETGRNYEQYF	TGTGCCAGCAGTGAAACGGGAAGAAACTACGAGCAGTACTTC
TRBJ2-3	TRBD2	TRBV28	once	CASSYSGLAGVGGTDTQYF	TGTGCCAGCAGTTACTCAGGACTAGCGGGAGTAGGAGGCACAGATACGCAGTATTTT
TRBJ2-4	.	TRBV7-9	.	CASSLANRDYQYF	TGTGCCAGCAGCTTAGCGAACAGGGACTACCAGTACTTC
TRBJ2-2	.	TRBV12-3/TRBV12-4	many	CASTRGGAGELFF	TGTGCCAGCACCCGAGGGGGTGCCGGGGAGCTGTTTTTT
TRBJ1-2	.	TRBV12-3/TRBV12-4	many	CASSTTTPSYGYTF	TGTGCCAGCAGTACGACTACCCCCAGCTATGGCTACACCTTC
TRBJ2-1	.	TRBV29-1	many	CSVEGAKAVSSYNEQFF	TGCAGCGTTGAAGGGGCTAAAGCGGTCAGCTCCTACAATGAGCAGTTCTTC